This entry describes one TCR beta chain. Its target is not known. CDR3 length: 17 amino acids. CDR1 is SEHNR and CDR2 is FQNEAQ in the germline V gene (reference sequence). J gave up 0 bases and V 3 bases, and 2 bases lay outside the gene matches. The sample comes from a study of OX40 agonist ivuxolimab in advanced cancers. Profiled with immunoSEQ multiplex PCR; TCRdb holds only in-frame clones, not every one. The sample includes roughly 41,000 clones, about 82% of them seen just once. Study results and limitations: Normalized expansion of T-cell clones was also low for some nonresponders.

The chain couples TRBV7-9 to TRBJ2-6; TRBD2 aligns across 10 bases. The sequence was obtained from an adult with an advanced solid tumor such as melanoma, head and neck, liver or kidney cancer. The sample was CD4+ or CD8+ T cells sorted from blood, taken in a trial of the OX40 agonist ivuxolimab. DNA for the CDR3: TGTGCCAGCAGCTTTAGCGGGAGGCCCTCTGGGGCCAACGTCCTGACTTTC. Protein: CASSFSGRPSGANVLTF. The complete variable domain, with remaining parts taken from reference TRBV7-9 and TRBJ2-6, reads DTGVSQNPRHKITKRGQNVTFRCDPISEHNRLYWYRQTLGQGPEFLTYFQNEAQLEKSRLLSDRFSAERPKGSFSTLEIQRTEQGDSAMYLCASSFSGRPSGANVLTFGAGSRLTVL.